The TCR beta chain under discussion was sequenced for a study of T cell repertoires and HLA-DP antigens. For the study at large: In vitro CD4+ alloreactivity was against HeLa-presented HLA-DP. One stimulator alloantigen differed from self by one groove amino acid; the other by ten. Pre-culture CD4+ samples used around 1.3 ug DNA versus around 220 ng for CD137+CD4+ sorts.

Clones were sequenced by immunoSEQ multiplex PCR, and TCRdb holds only the in-frame ones, with some missing. The sample has about 110,000 clones, approximately 92% seen once. About this clone itself: Its matching antigen is unknown.

Notes on the study in general: Against both alloantigens, CD137+ clonality was similar, approximately 0.41.

Sequences were obtained from CD4+ T cells from PBMCs. The TCR originated in a woman younger than 35 in good health and CMV-seronegative.

CDR3 region: CASRGWEGINEQFF. CDR3 nucleotides: TGTGCCAGTAGGGGGTGGGAGGGGATCAATGAGCAGTTCTTC. V gene TRBV19 combines with J gene TRBJ2-1; 7 bases align to TRBD2. This CDR3 region has 14 residues. Germline CDR1 LNHDA, CDR2 SQIVND (reference sequence). J lost 6 bases, V lost 6 bases, and 8 bases had no gene match.